The clone carrying this T cell receptor beta chain was seen a few times. Its antigen is as yet unknown. The germline V gene has CDR1 SGHTA and CDR2 FQGNSA. This CDR3 spans 13 amino acids. The V end was cut by 6 bases, the J end by 3 bases, with 12 bases between. A universal primer site was incorporated via template switching, and the cDNA contained unique molecular identifiers. TCRdb reprocessed the 5' RACE reads with MiXCR, giving one entry per CDR3 protein. The sample contains under 500,000 distinct CDR3 sequences, 13% to 15% of which appear only once. These data originate in a study of identical twins. Findings of the study overall: Alpha sequences out of frame and shared by twins had excess low generation probability. A lower insertion count was a feature of abundant cord blood beta clonotypes, with no such feature in memory repertoires. Among monozygotic twins, out-of-frame TCR alpha sharing exceeded what models predicted.

The data were also submitted as part of a second study, on yellow fever vaccine responses in identical twins.

Sequencing was performed on CD4+ T cells sorted from blood. The genes are TRBV7-2 and TRBJ2-7, with unresolved D. The origin of this receptor is a woman younger than 30 in good health. In DNA, the CDR3 is TGTGCCAGCAGTACCTCGAGCTTCTACGAGCAGTACTTC. It specifies CASSTSSFYEQYF.